One sample yielded the 10 T cell receptor beta chains listed below, sequenced in a study of T cell responses to AZD1222 COVID-19 vaccine. Clones were read by immunoSEQ multiplex PCR, and TCRdb kept only the in-frame ones, dropping some. Of around 120,000 clones in the sample, nearly 90% were seen once. The sample here was peripheral blood, taken 28 days after the second AZD1222 dose. The receptors here all came from an adult who received the AZD1222 COVID-19 vaccine.

The J gene is TRBJ2-3, the V gene TRBV5-1; possible D gene TRBD2, 6 bases. The CDR3 covers 15 residues. Trimming stripped 0 bases from V and 2 bases from J, with 10 bases between. Germline V lookup: CDR1 SGHRS, CDR2 YFSETQ. Here the CDR3 reads CASSLEGGITDTQYF. For the CDR3, the DNA is TGCGCCAGCAGCTTGGAAGGCGGGATCACAGATACGCAGTATTTT.

The chain links TRBV2 to TRBJ1-5; 7 nucleotides align to TRBD1. V gave up 7 bases and J gave up 2 bases; unmatched junction bases: 8. Germline CDR1 is SNHLY and CDR2 is FYNNEI. The CDR3 spans 15 residues. CDR3 amino acids: CASKQGTEGNQPQHF. CDR3 in DNA: TGTGCCAGCAAACAGGGGACGGAGGGCAATCAGCCCCAGCATTTT.

The count of this clone is one. V is TRBV11-2 and J is TRBJ2-5, with a possible D match to TRBD2 (5 bases). This CDR3 is 14 amino acids long. Germline-derived CDR1 and CDR2 are SGHAT and FQNNGV. Trimming took 1 base from V and 4 from J, leaving 10 bases between them. The CDR3 reads CASSLVRESETQYF. The CDR3 bases are TGTGCCAGCAGCTTAGTCCGGGAATCAGAGACCCAGTACTTC. Full variable domain (outside the CDR3, taken from reference TRBV11-2 and TRBJ2-5): EAGVAQSPRYKIIEKRQSVAFWCNPISGHATLYWYQQILGQGPKLLIQFQNNGVVDDSQLPKDRFSAERLKGVDSTLKIQPAKLEDSAVYLCASSLVRESETQYFGPGTRLLVL.

This chain connects TRBV7-9 to TRBJ2-1, with D perhaps matching TRBD2 (5 bases). V gave up 5 bases and J gave up 8 bases, with 16 bases separating them. The V gene's germline CDR1 is SEHNR and CDR2 FQNEAQ (reference sequence). The CDR3 spans 14 residues. The CDR3 region is CASSRAEHMDEQFF. The CDR3 bases are TGTGCCAGCAGCAGAGCGGAACATATGGATGAGCAGTTCTTC. The whole variable domain, remainder taken from reference TRBV7-9 and TRBJ2-1, is DTGVSQNPRHKITKRGQNVTFRCDPISEHNRLYWYRQTLGQGPEFLTYFQNEAQLEKSRLLSDRFSAERPKGSFSTLEIQRTEQGDSAMYLCASSRAEHMDEQFFGPGTRLTVL.

The rearrangement uses TRBV9 and TRBJ1-6, with 9 bases matching TRBD1. Trimming removed 4 bases from V and 9 bases from J; junction bases left unmatched: 5. The CDR3 totals 14 residues. Germline CDR1 is SGDLS and CDR2 is YYNGEE. The CDR3 loop reads CASSTDRGFSPLHF. CDR3 sequence (DNA): TGTGCCAGCAGCACTGACAGGGGGTTTTCACCCCTCCACTTT.

The rearrangement links TRBV19 to TRBJ2-2; 9 bases align to TRBD1. This CDR3 has 13 amino acids. CDR1 and CDR2 from the germline V gene are LNHDA and SQIVND (reference sequence). Trimming removed 5 bases from V and 7 bases from J; junction bases left unmatched: 2. The CDR3 here is CASSVTGGGELFF. The CDR3 nucleotides read TGTGCCAGTAGTGTGACAGGGGGCGGGGAGCTGTTTTTT.

The chain has TRBV5-1 and TRBJ2-1; 14 bases are a match to TRBD2. The junction had 5 bases not matched to a gene; V was cut back by 0 bases and J by 6 bases. Germline V gene sequence: CDR1 SGHRS, CDR2 YFSETQ. CDR3 length: 17 residues. The CDR3, as DNA: TGCGCCAGCAGCTTGGGGGCCGGACTAGCGGGAGGCAATGAGCAGTTCTTC. Its translation is CASSLGAGLAGGNEQFF.

This clone was picked up one time. This chain links TRBV21-1 with TRBJ2-7; TRBD2 reflects the table's D call only, with no check against the DNA. TRBV21-1 corresponds to a pseudogene. The CDR3 spans 19 residues. The CDR3 bases are TGTGCCAGCAGCAAAGCGCGGGCTAGCGGGAGACCCGACGGATGCGAGCAGTACTTC. Amino acid sequence: CASSKARASGRPDGCEQYF.

In its sample, this clone was seen a few times. V is TRBV11-2 and J is TRBJ1-3; D call uncertain. This CDR3 has 12 residues. Germline CDR1 is SGHAT and CDR2 is FQNNGV. Trimming shortened V by 2 bases and J by 8 bases, and 7 bases separated the two germline ends. The CDR3 DNA is TGTGCCAGCAGCTTAAATATGGACACCATATATTTT. Protein sequence: CASSLNMDTIYF.

The V gene is TRBV7-6, the J gene TRBJ2-7; D possibly corresponds to TRBD2 (5 bases). Germline CDR1 reads SGHVS; CDR2 reads FNYEAQ. Trimming took off 5 bases at V and 7 bases at J, with 18 bases between the two ends. This CDR3 contains 14 residues. As DNA, the CDR3 is TGTGCCAGCAGCCACCCTGGGCCGGGGAAAGAGCAGTACTTC. Amino acids: CASSHPGPGKEQYF.